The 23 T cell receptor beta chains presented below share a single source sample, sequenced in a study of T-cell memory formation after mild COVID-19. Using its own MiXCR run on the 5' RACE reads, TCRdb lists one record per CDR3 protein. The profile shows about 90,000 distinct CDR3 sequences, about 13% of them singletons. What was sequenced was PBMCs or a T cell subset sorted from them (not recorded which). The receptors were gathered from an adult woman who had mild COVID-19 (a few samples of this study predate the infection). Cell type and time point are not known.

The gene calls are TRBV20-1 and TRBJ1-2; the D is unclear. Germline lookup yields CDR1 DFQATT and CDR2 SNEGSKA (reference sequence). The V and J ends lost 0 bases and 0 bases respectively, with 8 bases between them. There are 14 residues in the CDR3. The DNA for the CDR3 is TGCAGTGCTAGAGATGTGACGACTAACTATGGCTACACCTTC. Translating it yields CSARDVTTNYGYTF.

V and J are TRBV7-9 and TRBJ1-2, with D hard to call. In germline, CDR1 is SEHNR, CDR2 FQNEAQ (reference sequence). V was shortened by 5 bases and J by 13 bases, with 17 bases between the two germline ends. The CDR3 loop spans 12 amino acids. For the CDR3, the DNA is TGTGCCAGCAGCCCGCCGCGGCCCGTTCTCACCTTC. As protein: CASSPPRPVLTF.

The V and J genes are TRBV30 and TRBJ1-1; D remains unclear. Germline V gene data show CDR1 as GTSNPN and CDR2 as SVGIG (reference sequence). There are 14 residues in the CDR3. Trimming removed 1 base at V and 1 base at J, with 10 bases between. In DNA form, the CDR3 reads TGTGCCTGGAGTGGGAGCATCTGGAACACTGAAGCTTTCTTT. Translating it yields CAWSGSIWNTEAFF.

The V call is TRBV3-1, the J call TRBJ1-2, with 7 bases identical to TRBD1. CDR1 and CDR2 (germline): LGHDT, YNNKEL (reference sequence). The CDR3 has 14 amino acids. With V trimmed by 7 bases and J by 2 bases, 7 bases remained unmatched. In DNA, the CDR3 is TGTGCCAGCAAAGACAGGGATCGCAACTATGGCTACACCTTC. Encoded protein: CASKDRDRNYGYTF.

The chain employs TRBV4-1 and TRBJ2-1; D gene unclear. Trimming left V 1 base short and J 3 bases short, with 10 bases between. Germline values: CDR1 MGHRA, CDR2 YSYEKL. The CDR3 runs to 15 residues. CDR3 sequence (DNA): TGCGCCAGCAGCCAAGCCACATTAATCTACAATGAGCAGTTCTTC. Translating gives CASSQATLIYNEQFF.

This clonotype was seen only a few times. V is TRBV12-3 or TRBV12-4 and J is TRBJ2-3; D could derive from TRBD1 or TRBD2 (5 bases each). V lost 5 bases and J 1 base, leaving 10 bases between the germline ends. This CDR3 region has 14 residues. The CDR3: CASSGVGGTDTQYF. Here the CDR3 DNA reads TGTGCCAGCAGTGGGGTGGGGGGCACAGATACGCAGTATTTT.

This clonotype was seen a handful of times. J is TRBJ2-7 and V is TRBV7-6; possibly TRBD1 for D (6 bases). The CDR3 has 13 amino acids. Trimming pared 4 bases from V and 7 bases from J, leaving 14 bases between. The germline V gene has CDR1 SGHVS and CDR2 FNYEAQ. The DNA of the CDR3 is TGTGCCAGCAGCTCCTCGACAGGTGGGGAGCAGTACTTC. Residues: CASSSSTGGEQYF.

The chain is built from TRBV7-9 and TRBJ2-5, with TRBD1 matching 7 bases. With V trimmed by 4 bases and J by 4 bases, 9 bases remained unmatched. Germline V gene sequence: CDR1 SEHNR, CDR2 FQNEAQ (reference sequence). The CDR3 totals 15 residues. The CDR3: CASSSGTTGRETQYF. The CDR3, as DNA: TGTGCCAGCAGCTCCGGGACGACAGGGAGAGAGACCCAGTACTTC. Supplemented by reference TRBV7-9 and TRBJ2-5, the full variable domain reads DTGVSQNPRHKITKRGQNVTFRCDPISEHNRLYWYRQTLGQGPEFLTYFQNEAQLEKSRLLSDRFSAERPKGSFSTLEIQRTEQGDSAMYLCASSSGTTGRETQYFGPGTRLLVL.

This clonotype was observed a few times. Here the CDR3 DNA reads TGTGCCAGCAGCGTCGCTCCCCTGGGGGTGTCGATCGATGAGCAGTTCTTC. Translation: CASSVAPLGVSIDEQFF. The chain recombines TRBV9 with TRBJ2-1; tentatively, D is TRBD1 or TRBD2 (5 bases each). The ends were cut back, 2 bases at V and 8 bases at J, with 23 bases in the middle. The germline CDR1 and CDR2 sequences are SGDLS and YYNGEE. This CDR3 comprises 17 residues.

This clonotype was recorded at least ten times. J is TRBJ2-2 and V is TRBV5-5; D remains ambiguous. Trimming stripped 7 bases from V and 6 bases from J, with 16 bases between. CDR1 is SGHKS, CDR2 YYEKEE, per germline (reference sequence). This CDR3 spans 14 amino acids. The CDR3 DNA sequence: TGTGCCAGCGATCAAACCGGTTTGTCCGGGGAGCTGTTTTTT. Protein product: CASDQTGLSGELFF.

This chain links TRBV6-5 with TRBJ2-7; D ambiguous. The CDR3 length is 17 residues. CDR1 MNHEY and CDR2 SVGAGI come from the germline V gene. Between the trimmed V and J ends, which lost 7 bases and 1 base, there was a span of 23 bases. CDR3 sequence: CASTPLSRQARSYEQYF. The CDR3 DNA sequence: TGTGCCAGCACCCCCCTCTCCCGGCAGGCCCGTTCCTACGAGCAGTACTTC.

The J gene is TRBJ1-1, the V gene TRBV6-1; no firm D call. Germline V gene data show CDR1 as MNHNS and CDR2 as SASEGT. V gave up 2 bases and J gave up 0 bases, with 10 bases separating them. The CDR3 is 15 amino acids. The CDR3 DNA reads TGTGCCAGCAGTGAAATGTTGGGGTTGAACACTGAAGCTTTCTTT. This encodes CASSEMLGLNTEAFF.

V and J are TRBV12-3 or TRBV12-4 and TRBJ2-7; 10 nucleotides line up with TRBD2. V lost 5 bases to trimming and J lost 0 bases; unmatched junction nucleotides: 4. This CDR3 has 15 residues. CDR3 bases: TGTGCCAGCAGTGGATTAGCGGGAGGCTCCTACGAGCAGTACTTC. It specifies CASSGLAGGSYEQYF.

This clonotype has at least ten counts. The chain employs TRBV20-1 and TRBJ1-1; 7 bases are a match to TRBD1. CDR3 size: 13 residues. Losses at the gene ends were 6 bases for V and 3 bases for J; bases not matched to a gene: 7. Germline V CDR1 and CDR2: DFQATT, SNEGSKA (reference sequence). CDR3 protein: CSASGGMDTEAFF. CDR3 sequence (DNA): TGCAGTGCCTCAGGGGGGATGGACACTGAAGCTTTCTTT.

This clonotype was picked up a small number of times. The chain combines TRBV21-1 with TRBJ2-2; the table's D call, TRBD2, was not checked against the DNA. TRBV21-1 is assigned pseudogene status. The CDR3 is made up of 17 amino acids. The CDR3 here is CASSRAAGGENTGELFF. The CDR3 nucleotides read TGTGCCAGCAGCCGCGCGGCGGGGGGCGAGAACACCGGGGAGCTGTTTTTT.

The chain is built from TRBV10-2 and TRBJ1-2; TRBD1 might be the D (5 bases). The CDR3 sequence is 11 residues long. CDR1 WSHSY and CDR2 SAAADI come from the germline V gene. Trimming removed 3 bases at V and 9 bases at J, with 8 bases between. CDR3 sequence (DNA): TGCGCCAGCAGTGAAAAGGGGAGCTACACCTTC. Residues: CASSEKGSYTF.

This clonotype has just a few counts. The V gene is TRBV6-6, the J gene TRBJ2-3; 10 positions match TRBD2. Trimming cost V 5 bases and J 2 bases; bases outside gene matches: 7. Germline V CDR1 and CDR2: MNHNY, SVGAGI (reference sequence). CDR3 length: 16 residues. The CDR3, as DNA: TGTGCCAGCAGTAACCTACTAGCGGGACCCACAGATACGCAGTATTTT. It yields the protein CASSNLLAGPTDTQYF.

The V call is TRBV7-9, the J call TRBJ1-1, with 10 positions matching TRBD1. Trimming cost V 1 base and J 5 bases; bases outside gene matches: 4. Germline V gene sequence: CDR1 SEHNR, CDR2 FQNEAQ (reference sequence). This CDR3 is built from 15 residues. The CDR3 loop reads CASSLVGQGLTEAFF. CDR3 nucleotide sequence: TGTGCCAGCAGCTTAGTGGGACAGGGGTTAACTGAAGCTTTCTTT.

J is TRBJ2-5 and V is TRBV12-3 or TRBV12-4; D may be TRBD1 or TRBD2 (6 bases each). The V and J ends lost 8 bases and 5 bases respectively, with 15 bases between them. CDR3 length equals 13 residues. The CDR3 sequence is CASGRGEGETQYF. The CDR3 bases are TGTGCCAGCGGTAGGGGGGAAGGGGAGACCCAGTACTTC.

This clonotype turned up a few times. CDR3 nucleotides: TGTGCCAGCAGTGTGACTAGCGAGTACAATGAGCAGTTCTTC. Amino acid sequence: CASSVTSEYNEQFF. The chain combines TRBV6-4 with TRBJ2-1; the match to TRBD2 covers 8 bases. After removal of 4 bases from V and 4 bases from J, the junction contained 3 bases not matched to a gene. Germline CDR1 and CDR2: MRHNA and SNTAGT. CDR3 length: 14 amino acids.

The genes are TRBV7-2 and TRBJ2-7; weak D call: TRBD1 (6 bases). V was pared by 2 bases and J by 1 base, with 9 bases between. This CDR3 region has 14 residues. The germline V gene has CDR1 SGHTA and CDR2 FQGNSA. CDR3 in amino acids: CASSLIQGSYEQYF. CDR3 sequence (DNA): TGTGCCAGCAGCTTAATCCAGGGGTCCTACGAGCAGTACTTC.

The CDR3 DNA reads TGTGCCAGCAGCGTAGAAGAGCGGGGGGGCCTGGAGACCCAGTACTTC. It specifies CASSVEERGGLETQYF. V usage is TRBV9 and J usage is TRBJ2-5, with 10 positions matching TRBD2. The germline V gene has CDR1 SGDLS and CDR2 YYNGEE. This CDR3 is built from 16 residues. Trimming removed 0 bases from V and 5 bases from J; junction bases left unmatched: 7.

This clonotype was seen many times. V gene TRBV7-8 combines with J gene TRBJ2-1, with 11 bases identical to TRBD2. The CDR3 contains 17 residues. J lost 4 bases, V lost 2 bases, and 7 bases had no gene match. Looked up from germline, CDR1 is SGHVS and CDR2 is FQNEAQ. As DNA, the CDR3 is TGTGCCAGCAGCTTAAGACCACTAGCGGGAGCATACAATGAGCAGTTCTTC. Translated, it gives CASSLRPLAGAYNEQFF.